This T cell receptor (beta chain) was observed in a study of OX40 agonist ivuxolimab in advanced cancers. Study-level information: Patients were around 83% male with ages roughly 20 to 90, mean 60.

With respect to this clone: Its antigen remains unidentified.

Overall study findings and caveats: In a subset of nonresponders, normalized T-cell clonal expansion was also low. Expanded peripheral T-cell antigen specificity went undetermined.

With baseline, cycle 4 day 1, and cycle 7 day 1 as timepoints, blood was sampled. The CDR3 totals 14 residues. The V and J ends lost 0 bases and 2 bases respectively, with 8 bases between them. Germline V CDR1 and CDR2: SGHRS, YFSETQ. Clones were read by immunoSEQ multiplex PCR, and TCRdb kept only the in-frame ones, dropping some. The sample shows 70,000 or so clones, under 90% of them seen only once. The chain links TRBV5-1 to TRBJ1-1; no firm D call. The sequences come from CD4+ or CD8+ T cells sorted from blood, collected in a trial of the OX40 agonist ivuxolimab. This clonotype was sampled from an adult with an advanced solid tumor such as melanoma, head and neck, liver or kidney cancer. CDR3: CASSLVLANTEAFF. CDR3 nucleotide sequence: TGCGCCAGCAGCTTGGTTTTAGCTAACACTGAAGCTTTCTTT.